Given below is one T cell receptor beta chain in context. This sample was included in a study of blood T cell repertoires in COVID-19. The CDR3 contains 14 residues. J was trimmed by 7 bases and V by 7 bases; bases with no gene match: 4. Germline CDR1 MNHNY, CDR2 SVGAGI (reference sequence). TCRdb keeps only in-frame clones here, not all; method: immunoSEQ multiplex PCR. The table has 70,000 to 90,000 clones, around nine tenths seen once. This TCR was sampled from a human donor in a cohort sampled during active COVID-19. The sequenced sample consisted of peripheral blood. The genes are TRBV6-6 and TRBJ2-1; the match to TRBD2 covers 13 bases. The CDR3 coding sequence is TGTGCCAGCAAACTAGCGGGGGGGCATAATGAGCAGTTCTTC. Protein sequence: CASKLAGGHNEQFF.